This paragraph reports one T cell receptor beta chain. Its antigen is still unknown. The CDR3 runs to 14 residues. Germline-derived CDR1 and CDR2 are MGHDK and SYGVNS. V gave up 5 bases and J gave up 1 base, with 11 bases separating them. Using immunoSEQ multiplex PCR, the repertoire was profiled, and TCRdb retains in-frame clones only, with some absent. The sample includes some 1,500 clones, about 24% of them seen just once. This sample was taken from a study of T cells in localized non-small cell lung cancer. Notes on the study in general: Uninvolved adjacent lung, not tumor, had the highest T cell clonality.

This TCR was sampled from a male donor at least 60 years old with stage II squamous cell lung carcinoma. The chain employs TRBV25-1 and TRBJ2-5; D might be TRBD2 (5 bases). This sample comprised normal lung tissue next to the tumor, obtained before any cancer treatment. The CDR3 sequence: CASSPPGFQETQYF. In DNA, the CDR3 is TGTGCCAGCAGTCCGCCGGGATTCCAAGAGACCCAGTACTTC.